The 17 T cell receptor beta chains presented below share a single source sample, sequenced in a study of shared clonotypes between healthy human individuals. Naivety among CD8 cells was defined by CD45RO negativity and positive CCR7 selection, thereby excluding terminally differentiated effector memory CD45RA+ cells. Sequenced by immunoSEQ multiplex PCR; TCRdb stores in-frame clones only, minus some. The profile shows about 680,000 clones, about 90% of them singletons. Sequencing was carried out using naive CD8+ T cells sorted from blood. The receptors derive from a man younger than 40 in good health.

The chain joins TRBV5-6 to TRBJ2-3, with D possibly TRBD1 on 6 matching bases. Germline loops: CDR1 SGHDT, CDR2 YYEEEE. The CDR3 is 15 amino acids. The ends were cut back, 4 bases at V and 2 bases at J, with 14 bases in the middle. CDR3 coding DNA: TGTGCCAGCAGCCCCGGACAGACCTCCACAGATACGCAGTATTTT. Translated, it gives CASSPGQTSTDTQYF. The full variable domain, in which reference TRBV5-6 and TRBJ2-3 provide the parts outside the CDR3, is DAGVTQSPTHLIKTRGQQVTLRCSPKSGHDTVSWYQQALGQGPQFIFQYYEEEERQRGNFPDRFSGHQFPNYSSELNVNALLLGDSALYLCASSPGQTSTDTQYFGPGTRLTVL.

The V gene is TRBV4-3, the J gene TRBJ2-7, with 7 bases that match TRBD2. CDR3 length: 14 amino acids. Per the germline V gene, CDR1 is LGHNA and CDR2 is YSLEER. Trimming at V came to 4 bases and at J to 1 base, leaving 4 bases not matched to a gene. CDR3 amino acids: CASSLAGLSYEQYF. The CDR3 DNA reads TGCGCCAGCAGCCTAGCGGGTCTTTCCTACGAGCAGTACTTC.

The chain employs TRBV7-9 and TRBJ2-7, with TRBD2 matching over 11 bases. This CDR3 contains 17 residues. The germline gives CDR1 SEHNR, CDR2 FQNEAQ (reference sequence). Trimming cost V 2 bases and J 0 bases; bases outside gene matches: 6. This chain's CDR3 is CASSLSLAGGLSYEQYF. The CDR3 DNA follows: TGTGCCAGCAGCTTATCCCTAGCGGGAGGTCTCTCCTACGAGCAGTACTTC.

This clone was detected once. The V call is TRBV19, the J call TRBJ2-5; TRBD1 aligns across 12 bases. V shed 9 bases, J shed 2 bases, and the junction held 10 bases outside the gene matches. Per germline, CDR1 LNHDA and CDR2 SQIVND (reference sequence). CDR3 length: 16 amino acids. The CDR3 nucleotides read TGTGCCAGCAGAAGGGACAGGGGGCTACCACAAGAGACCCAGTACTTC. Protein product: CASRRDRGLPQETQYF. The full variable domain, its missing parts supplied by reference TRBV19 and TRBJ2-5, is DGGITQSPKYLFRKEGQNVTLSCEQNLNHDAMYWYRQDPGQGLRLIYYSQIVNDFQKGDIAEGYSVSREKKESFPLTVTSAQKNPTAFYLCASRRDRGLPQETQYFGPGTRLLVL.

V is TRBV15 and J is TRBJ2-1, with 7 bases matching TRBD2. CDR3 size: 13 residues. V dropped 9 bases and J dropped 3; count of bases not matched to a gene: 5. Germline CDR1 LNHNV, CDR2 YYDKDF (reference sequence). CDR3 bases: TGTGCCACGAGCGGGGTCGACTACAATGAGCAGTTCTTC. It translates to CATSGVDYNEQFF.

CDR3 sequence: CASSLGTSWPDTQYF. CDR3 nucleotides: TGTGCCAGCAGCTTGGGCACTAGCTGGCCAGATACGCAGTATTTT. This chain links TRBV5-4 with TRBJ2-3, with D tentatively TRBD2 (6 bases). The CDR3 is 15 amino acids. V was trimmed by 0 bases and J by 4 bases, leaving 12 bases between them. Germline CDR1 SGHNT, CDR2 YYREEE (reference sequence).

The CDR3 protein is CASRAGQTISNQPQHF. As DNA, the CDR3 is TGTGCCAGCAGGGCGGGACAGACAATTAGCAATCAGCCCCAGCATTTT. The rearrangement joins TRBV27 to TRBJ1-5; 7 bases agree with TRBD1. The CDR3 spans 16 residues. V was pared by 6 bases and J by 0 bases, with 8 bases of the junction left unmatched. Germline assignment: CDR1 MNHEY and CDR2 SMNVEV (reference sequence).

This sequence joins TRBV9 and TRBJ2-7, with 7 bases fitting TRBD2. This CDR3 comprises 15 residues. The V gene's germline CDR1 is SGDLS and CDR2 YYNGEE. J gave up 1 base and V 0 bases, and 4 bases lay outside the gene matches. DNA of the CDR3: TGTGCCAGCAGCGTAGGTAGCGGGTATTCCTACGAGCAGTACTTC. It encodes CASSVGSGYSYEQYF.

The rearrangement uses TRBV7-6 and TRBJ2-3, with D perhaps given as TRBD1 or TRBD2 (5 bases each). The CDR3 consists of 14 residues. Trimming pared 2 bases from V and 4 bases from J, leaving 10 bases between. In germline, CDR1 is SGHVS, CDR2 FNYEAQ. The CDR3 sequence: CASSLLGESDTQYF. As DNA, the CDR3 is TGTGCCAGCAGCTTATTAGGGGAGTCAGATACGCAGTATTTT.

The table lists this clone with a few counts. The V and J genes are TRBV28 and TRBJ1-5; D is unclear. The germline CDR1 and CDR2 sequences are MDHEN and SYDVKM. V was shortened by 7 bases and J by 4 bases, with 14 bases between the two germline ends. The CDR3 is 14 residues long. The CDR3 bases are TGTGCCAGCATGCGGATTGAAGGGAATCAGCCCCAGCATTTT. It encodes CASMRIEGNQPQHF.

The chain combines TRBV7-9 with TRBJ2-7; 7 bases fit TRBD1. The V gene end was trimmed by 1 base and the J gene end by 4 bases; junction bases not matched to a gene: 4. CDR1 is SEHNR, CDR2 FQNEAQ, per germline (reference sequence). This CDR3 contains 14 residues. CDR3 bases: TGTGCCAGCAGCTTAGATGGGACAGCTTACGAGCAGTACTTC. Amino acids: CASSLDGTAYEQYF.

The chain couples TRBV5-5 to TRBJ2-2; maybe TRBD2 (5 bases). The CDR3 has 17 amino acids. Trimming left V 2 bases short and J 0 bases short, with 14 bases between. Germline assignment: CDR1 SGHKS and CDR2 YYEKEE (reference sequence). The CDR3 DNA reads TGTGCCAGCAGCTTTTACACGGGGAGTACGAACACCGGGGAGCTGTTTTTT. It encodes CASSFYTGSTNTGELFF.

This chain connects TRBV5-8 to TRBJ2-7; TRBD1 might be the D (6 bases). From germline, CDR1 is SGHTS and CDR2 YDEGEE. The ends were cut back, 4 bases at V and 3 bases at J, with 14 bases in the middle. The CDR3 runs 14 residues. CDR3 coding DNA: TGTGCCAGCAGCGAAACAGGGTTTGGCTACGAGCAGTACTTC. Protein sequence: CASSETGFGYEQYF.

V and J are TRBV19 and TRBJ2-1; D is ambiguous. V was clipped by 7 bases and J by 0 bases, with 7 bases between them. CDR1 is LNHDA, CDR2 SQIVND, per germline (reference sequence). This CDR3 has 13 amino acids. CDR3 in DNA: TGTGCCAGTACGTGGAGCTCCTACAATGAGCAGTTCTTC. Translation gives CASTWSSYNEQFF.

The gene calls are TRBV7-8 and TRBJ2-2, with D perhaps matching TRBD1 (6 bases). CDR1 and CDR2 from the germline V gene are SGHVS and FQNEAQ. Between the trimmed V and J ends, which lost 2 bases and 3 bases, there was a span of 7 bases. This CDR3 spans 14 amino acids. CDR3 DNA: TGTGCCAGCAGCTTAAACAGGGACACCGGGGAGCTGTTTTTT. It is translated as CASSLNRDTGELFF.

The V and J genes are TRBV27 and TRBJ1-1, with D possibly matching TRBD1 (6 bases). CDR1 is MNHEY and CDR2 is SMNVEV in the germline V gene (reference sequence). There are 14 residues in the CDR3. V shed 5 bases and J shed 10 bases, with 20 bases lying between them. CDR3 nucleotide sequence: TGTGCCAGCAGTCTTCAAACAGGGCAAGGTGGAGCTTTCTTT. The encoded protein is CASSLQTGQGGAFF.

This chain links TRBV2 with TRBJ2-1; 10 bases align to TRBD2. V lost 7 bases and J lost 8; bases outside the gene matches: 14. The CDR3 contains 16 residues. Germline CDR1 and CDR2: SNHLY and FYNNEI. CDR3 protein: CASTTSGASGSYEQFF. CDR3 coding DNA: TGTGCCAGCACCACCAGCGGGGCTAGCGGGAGCTATGAGCAGTTCTTC.